The clone carrying this T cell receptor beta chain was detected a few times. The sample belongs to a study of blood T cell repertoires in COVID-19. Study details: T cells, B-cell-depleted T cells, or PBMCs supplied cDNA or gDNA.

Per the authors' pipeline: Estimates of nucleated cell counts were drawn from the amplification of reference gene primers. The method was immunoSEQ multiplex PCR; TCRdb's version includes in-frame clones alone and lacks a portion of them. D and trimming come from the DNA, and the V and J calls and clone size come from that table. The sample lists around 130,000 clones, about 76% occurring once. The ends lost 4 bases at V and 6 bases at J; junction bases unmatched: 6. The CDR3 runs 15 residues. Germline values: CDR1 SGHTA, CDR2 FQGNSA. The sample comprised peripheral blood. V gene TRBV7-2 combines with J gene TRBJ1-6; TRBD1 agrees at 7 bases. The source of this sequence is a man aged 80 or over with acute or convalescent COVID-19. The DNA for the CDR3 is TGTGCCAGCAGCTACCGGACAGGATCTAATTCACCCCTCCACTTT. Translation gives CASSYRTGSNSPLHF.